The clone carrying this TCR beta chain was counted between two and nine times. Its antigen remains unidentified. This specimen comes from a study of cytomegalovirus exposure and HLA in healthy donors. Primers: 60 Vbeta forward and 13 Jbeta reverse. Repertoires were generated with immunoSEQ multiplex PCR, while TCRdb's copy carries only in-frame clones and drops some. The sample includes approximately 200,000 clones, roughly 85% of them seen just once. Study-level findings and limits: Association of 16,951 TCR beta sequences with HLA alleles was found at 0.05 false discovery rate in a later analysis.

CDR1 is MDHEN, CDR2 SYDVKM, per germline. V gave up 2 bases and J gave up 7 bases; unmatched junction bases: 7. This CDR3 is 15 amino acids long. The chain carries TRBV28 and TRBJ2-7; TRBD2 aligns across 11 bases. The clonotype originates from a woman between 45 and 65 years old in good health and CMV-seronegative. The sample comprised PBMCs. CDR3 loop: CASSLVTSGSREQYF. In DNA, the CDR3 is TGTGCCAGCAGTTTAGTAACTAGCGGGAGTAGGGAGCAGTACTTC.